This TCR beta chain was captured by sequencing in a study of blood T cell repertoires in COVID-19. Sequencing was performed with immunoSEQ multiplex PCR; in TCRdb, only in-frame clones are kept and a portion is missing. Of about 180,000 clones in the sample, approximately 87% were seen once. The germline gives CDR1 MDHEN, CDR2 SYDVKM. Trimming cost V 8 bases and J 0 bases, with 6 bases left between them. This CDR3 has 12 amino acids. The sample consisted of peripheral blood. The rearrangement uses TRBV28 and TRBJ2-3, with no clear D. This TCR derives from a woman aged 70-85 years with COVID-19, enrolled during active disease. CDR3 in amino acids: CASVGSTDTQYF. For the CDR3, the DNA is TGTGCCAGCGTTGGCAGCACAGATACGCAGTATTTT.